This T cell receptor (beta chain) was obtained from a study of control samples from healthy donors and cancer patients. Clones were sequenced by immunoSEQ multiplex PCR, and TCRdb holds only the in-frame ones, with some missing. The sample includes 45,000 to 60,000 clones, 85% to 95% of them seen just once. V lost 7 bases, J lost 3 bases, and 7 bases lay in between. The CDR3 length is 12 residues. Germline V gene sequence: CDR1 WSHSY, CDR2 SAAADI. The sequence derives from a man younger than 40 with colorectal cancer. This chain links TRBV10-2 with TRBJ2-1; D might be TRBD2 (6 bases). The material sequenced was PBMCs. In DNA, the CDR3 is TGCGCCAGCAACGGGGGCTACAATGAGCAGTTCTTC. Residues: CASNGGYNEQFF.